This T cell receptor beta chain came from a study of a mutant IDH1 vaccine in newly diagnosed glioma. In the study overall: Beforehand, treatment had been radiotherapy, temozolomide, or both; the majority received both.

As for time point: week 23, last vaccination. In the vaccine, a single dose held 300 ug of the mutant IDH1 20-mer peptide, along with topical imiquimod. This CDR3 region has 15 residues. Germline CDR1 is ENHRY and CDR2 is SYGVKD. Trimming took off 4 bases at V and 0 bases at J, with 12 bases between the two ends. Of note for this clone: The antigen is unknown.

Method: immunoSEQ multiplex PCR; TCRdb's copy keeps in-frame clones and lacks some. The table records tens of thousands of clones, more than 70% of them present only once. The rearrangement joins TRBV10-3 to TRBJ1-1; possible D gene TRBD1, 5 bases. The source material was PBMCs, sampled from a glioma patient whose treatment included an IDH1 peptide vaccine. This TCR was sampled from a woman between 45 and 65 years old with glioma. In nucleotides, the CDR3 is TGTGCCATCAGTGCGGGGGGGTTGGTGAACACTGAAGCTTTCTTT. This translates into CAISAGGLVNTEAFF.